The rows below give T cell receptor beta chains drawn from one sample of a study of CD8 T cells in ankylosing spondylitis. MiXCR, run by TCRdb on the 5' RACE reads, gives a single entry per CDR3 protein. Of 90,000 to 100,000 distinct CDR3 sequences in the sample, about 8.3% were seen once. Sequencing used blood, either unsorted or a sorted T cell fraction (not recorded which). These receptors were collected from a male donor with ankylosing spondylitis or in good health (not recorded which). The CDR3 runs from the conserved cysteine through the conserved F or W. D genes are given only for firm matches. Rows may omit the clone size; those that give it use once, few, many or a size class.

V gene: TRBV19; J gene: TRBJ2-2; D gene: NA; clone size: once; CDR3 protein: CASTRERTNTGELFF; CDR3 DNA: TGTGCCAGCACTCGTGAGCGGACCAACACCGGGGAGCTGTTTTTT
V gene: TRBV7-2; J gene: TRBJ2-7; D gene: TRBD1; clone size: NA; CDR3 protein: CASSKGARSAYEQYF; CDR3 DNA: TGTGCCAGCAGCAAGGGGGCGCGTTCGGCATACGAGCAGTACTTC
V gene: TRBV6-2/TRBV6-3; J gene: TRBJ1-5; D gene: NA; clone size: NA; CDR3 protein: CASSYFDSASNQPQHF; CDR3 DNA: TGTGCCAGCAGTTACTTCGACAGCGCTAGCAATCAGCCCCAGCATTTT
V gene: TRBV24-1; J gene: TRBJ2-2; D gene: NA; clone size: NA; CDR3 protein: CATSDSITGNTGELFF; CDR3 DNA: TGTGCCACCAGTGACTCCATTACAGGAAACACCGGGGAGCTGTTTTTT
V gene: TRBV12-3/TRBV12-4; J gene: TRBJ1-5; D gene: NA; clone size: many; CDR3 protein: CASSLDPRGQPQHF; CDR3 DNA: TGTGCCAGCAGTCTGGATCCTCGGGGTCAGCCCCAGCATTTT
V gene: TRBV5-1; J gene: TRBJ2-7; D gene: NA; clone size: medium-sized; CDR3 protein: CASSLAQGPYEQYF; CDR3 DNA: TGCGCCAGCAGCTTGGCACAGGGCCCCTACGAGCAGTACTTC
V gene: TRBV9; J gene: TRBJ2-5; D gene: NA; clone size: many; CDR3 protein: CASSVDGSRETQYF; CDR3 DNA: TGTGCCAGCAGCGTAGACGGCAGTCGAGAGACCCAGTACTTC
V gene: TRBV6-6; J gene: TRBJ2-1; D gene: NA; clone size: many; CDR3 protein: CASSYGSNEQFF; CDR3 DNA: TGTGCCAGCAGTTACGGGTCCAATGAGCAGTTCTTC
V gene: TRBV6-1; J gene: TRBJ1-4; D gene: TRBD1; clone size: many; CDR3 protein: CASSAGTGGQSYEKLFF; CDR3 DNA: TGTGCCAGCAGCGCCGGGACAGGGGGACAGAGTTATGAAAAACTGTTTTTT
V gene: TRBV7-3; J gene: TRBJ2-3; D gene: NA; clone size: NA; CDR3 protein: CASSLRQGPADTQYF; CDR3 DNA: TGTGCCAGCAGCTTAAGGCAGGGGCCGGCAGATACGCAGTATTTT
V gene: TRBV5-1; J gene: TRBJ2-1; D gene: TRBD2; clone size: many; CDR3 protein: CASSYGLAGVLDEQFF; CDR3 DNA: TGCGCCAGCAGCTACGGACTAGCGGGAGTATTAGATGAGCAGTTCTTC
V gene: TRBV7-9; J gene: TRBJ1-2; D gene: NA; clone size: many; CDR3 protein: CASSFDREARGGYTF; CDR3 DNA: TGTGCCAGCAGCTTTGACAGAGAGGCCCGCGGGGGCTACACCTTC
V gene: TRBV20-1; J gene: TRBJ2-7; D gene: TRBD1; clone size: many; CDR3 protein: CSARDRNRGPYEQYF; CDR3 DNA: TGCAGTGCTAGAGACCGGAACAGGGGGCCCTACGAGCAGTACTTC
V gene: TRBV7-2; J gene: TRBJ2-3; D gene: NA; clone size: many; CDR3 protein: CASSLSGGIGQDTQYF; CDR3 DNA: TGTGCCAGCAGCTTATCGGGCGGGATTGGTCAAGATACGCAGTATTTT
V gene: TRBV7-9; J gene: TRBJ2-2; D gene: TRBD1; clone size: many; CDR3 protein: CASSPGTGYAGELFF; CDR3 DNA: TGTGCCAGCAGCCCCGGGACAGGGTACGCCGGGGAGCTGTTTTTT
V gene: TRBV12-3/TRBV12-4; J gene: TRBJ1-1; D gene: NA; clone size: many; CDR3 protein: CASRVYMNTEAFF; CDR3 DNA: TGTGCCAGCAGGGTCTACATGAACACTGAAGCTTTCTTT
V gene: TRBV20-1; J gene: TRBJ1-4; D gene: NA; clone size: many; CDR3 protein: CSASTGTKLFF; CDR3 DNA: TGCAGTGCTAGTACGGGGACAAAACTGTTTTTT
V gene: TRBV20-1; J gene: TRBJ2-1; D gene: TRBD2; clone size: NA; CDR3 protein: CSAKTSGGGSGNPFF; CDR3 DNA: TGCAGTGCTAAAACTAGCGGGGGGGGGTCAGGGAATCCGTTCTTC
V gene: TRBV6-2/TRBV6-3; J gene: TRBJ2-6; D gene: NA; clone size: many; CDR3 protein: CASSWGVPGANVLTF; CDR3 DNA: TGTGCCAGCAGTTGGGGAGTGCCTGGGGCCAACGTCCTGACTTTC
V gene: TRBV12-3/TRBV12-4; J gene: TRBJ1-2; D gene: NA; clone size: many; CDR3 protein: CASSSRGDDYGYTF; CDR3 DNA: TGTGCCAGCAGTTCTCGGGGGGATGACTATGGCTACACCTTC
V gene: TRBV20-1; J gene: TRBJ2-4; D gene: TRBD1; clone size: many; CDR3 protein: CSARPPGRQGAMYIQYF; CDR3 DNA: TGCAGTGCTAGACCCCCGGGGCGACAGGGGGCGATGTACATTCAGTACTTC
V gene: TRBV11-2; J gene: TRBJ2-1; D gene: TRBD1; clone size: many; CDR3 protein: CASSFRRRQGNNEQFF; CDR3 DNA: TGTGCCAGCAGCTTCCGTAGGAGACAGGGTAACAATGAGCAGTTCTTC
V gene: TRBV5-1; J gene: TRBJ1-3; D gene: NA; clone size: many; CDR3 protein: CASSLLAGISGNTIYF; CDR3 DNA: TGCGCCAGCAGCTTACTGGCCGGGATCTCTGGAAACACCATATATTTT
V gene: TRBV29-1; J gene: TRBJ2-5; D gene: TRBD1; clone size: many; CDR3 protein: CSGDRGETQYF; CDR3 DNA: TGCAGCGGTGACAGGGGAGAGACCCAGTACTTC
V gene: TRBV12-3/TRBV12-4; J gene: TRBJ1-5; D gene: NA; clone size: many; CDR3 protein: CASSPRGFGQPQHF; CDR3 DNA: TGTGCCAGCAGCCCCAGGGGTTTCGGTCAGCCCCAGCATTTT
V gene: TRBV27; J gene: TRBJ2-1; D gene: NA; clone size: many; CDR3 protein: CASRVYNEQFF; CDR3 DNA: TGTGCCAGCAGGGTCTACAATGAGCAGTTCTTC
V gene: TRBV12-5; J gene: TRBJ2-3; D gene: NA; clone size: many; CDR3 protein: CASGLVTDTQYF; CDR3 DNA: TGTGCTAGTGGTTTGGTCACAGATACGCAGTATTTT
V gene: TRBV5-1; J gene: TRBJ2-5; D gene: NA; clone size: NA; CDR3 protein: CASSSGRPQETQYF; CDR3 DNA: TGCGCCAGCAGCTCGGGACGGCCCCAAGAGACCCAGTACTTC